This T cell receptor (beta chain) is from a study of blood T cell repertoires in COVID-19. Using immunoSEQ multiplex PCR, the repertoire was profiled, and TCRdb retains in-frame clones only, with some absent. The repertoire has 350,000 to 400,000 clones, approximately 86% of them found once; the top ten carry just over 7%. This CDR3 spans 12 amino acids. Trimming cost V 5 bases and J 8 bases, with 9 bases left between them. Germline V gene sequence: CDR1 SNHLY, CDR2 FYNNEI. The clonotype originates from a woman aged 60-75 years with COVID-19, enrolled during active disease. The V and J genes are TRBV2 and TRBJ1-4; unclear D gene. What was sequenced was peripheral blood. CDR3 residues: CASSPRGEKLFF. In DNA form, the CDR3 reads TGTGCCAGCAGTCCCAGAGGGGAAAAACTGTTTTTT.